One sample yielded the 22 T cell receptor beta chains listed below, sequenced in a study of breast tumors, draining lymph nodes, adjacent tissues. TCRdb called the multiplex PCR reads again in MiXCR, with one record for every CDR3 protein. The sample gives about 63,000 distinct CDR3 sequences, 57% of which show up once; roughly 19% is in the top ten. Input material: breast tumor tissue. Source of these receptors: a female donor with breast cancer. Some clones in this sample may be carry-over from other donors' samples.

In its sample, this clonotype was seen a few times. The chain joins TRBV2 to TRBJ2-3; D possibly corresponds to TRBD1 (6 bases). CDR1 SNHLY and CDR2 FYNNEI come from the germline V gene. CDR3 length: 12 amino acids. The V end was cut by 7 bases, the J end by 5 bases, with 10 bases between. The CDR3 bases are TGTGCCAGCAACACAGGGTTAGATACGCAGTATTTT. Amino acids: CASNTGLDTQYF.

Ten or more counts support this clonotype. The genes are TRBV20-1 and TRBJ2-4, with D possibly being TRBD2 (6 bases). In germline, CDR1 is DFQATT, CDR2 SNEGSKA (reference sequence). V was trimmed by 0 bases and J by 8 bases, leaving 20 bases between them. The CDR3 has 16 amino acids. For the CDR3, the DNA is TGCAGTGCTAGAGATTGGGGGGAGGCAAACGGGGACATTCAGTACTTC. Translating it yields CSARDWGEANGDIQYF.

The chain combines TRBV2 with TRBJ1-6; 7 bases line up with TRBD1. Germline loops: CDR1 SNHLY, CDR2 FYNNEI. V gave up 5 bases and J gave up 9 bases; unmatched junction bases: 10. The CDR3 sequence is 15 residues long. The CDR3: CASSSDSGTASPLHF. CDR3 nucleotides: TGTGCCAGCAGTTCGGATTCCGGGACAGCTTCACCCCTCCACTTT.

V is TRBV9 and J is TRBJ2-5; the match to TRBD1 covers 8 bases. Germline CDR1 is SGDLS and CDR2 is YYNGEE. The ends lost 0 bases at V and 0 bases at J; junction bases unmatched: 4. The CDR3 consists of 16 residues. In DNA, the CDR3 is TGTGCCAGCAGCGTAGGGACAGGGTCGTACCAAGAGACCCAGTACTTC. Amino acids: CASSVGTGSYQETQYF. The variable domain in full, completed from reference TRBV9 and TRBJ2-5, reads DSGVTQTPKHLITATGQRVTLRCSPRSGDLSVYWYQQSLDQGLQFLIQYYNGEERAKGNILERFSAQQFPDLHSELNLSSLELGDSALYFCASSVGTGSYQETQYFGPGTRLLVL.

As to this clonotype: A junction end diverges from the germline sequence, so it may reflect a read error. The chain is built from TRBV20-1 and TRBJ1-2, with D possibly being TRBD1 (5 bases). The germline V gene encodes CDR1 DFQATT and CDR2 SNEGSKA (reference sequence). The CDR3 has 16 residues. CDR3 nucleotides: TGCAGTGCTAGAGGCTCAACACTTGGGGCTAACTTTGGCTACACCTTC. Translation gives CSARGSTLGANFGYTF.

The chain links TRBV29-1 to TRBJ2-1; weak D call: TRBD2 (6 bases). V shed 6 bases and J shed 1 base, with 13 bases lying between them. Germline-derived CDR1 and CDR2 are SQVTM and ANQGSEA. The CDR3 has 14 amino acids. CDR3 nucleotides: TGCAGCGTCAAACGGGCGGGGTCCTACAATGAGCAGTTCTTC. Translation: CSVKRAGSYNEQFF.

This clonotype was seen at least ten times. CDR3 sequence (DNA): TGTGCCAGCAGTCACCCGGAAGGGTTAGCCAAAAACATTCAGTACTTC. Protein product: CASSHPEGLAKNIQYF. This chain uses TRBV12-3 or TRBV12-4 with TRBJ2-4; D remains ambiguous. The CDR3 is 16 residues long. V was clipped by 5 bases and J by 0 bases, with 14 bases between them.

Of note for this clonotype: The CDR3 carries no conserved terminal phenylalanine or tryptophan, so it likely arises from a read error. No DNA is shown, since the ends of the CDR3 on it are uncertain; the CDR3 is the one TCRdb lists. The chain has TRBV20-1 and TRBJ2-7. The CDR3 comprises 11 residues, both ends counted. From germline, CDR1 is DFQATT and CDR2 SNEGSKA (reference sequence). CDR3 sequence: CSARTTYERYS.

With respect to this clonotype: A read error is possible here, since a much larger clone lies one base away. The chain employs TRBV5-6 and TRBJ2-6, with D perhaps assigned TRBD1 or TRBD2 (5 bases each). Germline CDR1 is SGHDT and CDR2 is YYEEEE. This CDR3 spans 16 amino acids. The CDR3 DNA reads TGTGCCAGCACGGGACGGCCTTCCTCTGGGGCCAGCGTCCTGACTTTC. It is translated as CASTGRPSSGASVLTF.

This chain links TRBV20-1 with TRBJ2-1; D gene unclear. Trimming removed 6 bases at V and 1 base at J, with 13 bases between. Germline CDR1 is DFQATT and CDR2 is SNEGSKA (reference sequence). The CDR3 consists of 14 residues. Here the CDR3 DNA reads TGCAGTGCCCAAGGCCAGAAATCCTACAATGAGCAGTTCTTC. Amino acid sequence: CSAQGQKSYNEQFF.

This clonotype was found many times. V is TRBV3-1 and J is TRBJ2-3; D uncertain. Germline CDR1 and CDR2: LGHDT and YNNKEL (reference sequence). The CDR3 contains 15 residues. V lost 0 bases and J 6 bases, leaving 13 bases between the germline ends. The CDR3: CASSQDPAVVDTQYF. Here the CDR3 DNA reads TGTGCCAGCAGCCAAGACCCCGCGGTTGTTGATACGCAGTATTTT.

The DNA of the CDR3 is TGTGCCAGCAGCTTGGGGAAATATAATTCACCCCTCCACTTT. Its protein is CASSLGKYNSPLHF. The chain is built from TRBV11-2 and TRBJ1-6; the D is unclear. With 3 bases removed from V and 4 bases from J, the gap between germline ends came to 7 bases. Germline CDR1 is SGHAT and CDR2 is FQNNGV. The CDR3 extends over 14 amino acids.

This sequence joins TRBV6-5 and TRBJ1-2; 10 positions match TRBD1. The CDR3 has 15 residues. Germline V lookup: CDR1 MNHEY, CDR2 SVGAGI. V was pared by 8 bases and J by 2 bases, with 8 bases of the junction left unmatched. The CDR3 protein is CASGHSGQGNYGYTF. Here the CDR3 DNA reads TGTGCCAGCGGTCACTCGGGACAGGGGAACTATGGCTACACCTTC.

Worth noting for this clonotype: One end of the junction is discordant with germline, which a read error may explain. The V gene is TRBV20-1, the J gene TRBJ2-1; weak D call: TRBD2 (6 bases). This CDR3 comprises 15 residues. Germline values: CDR1 DFQATT, CDR2 SNEGSKA (reference sequence). Here the CDR3 DNA reads TGCAGTGCTAAAACCGGGACTGGCGGCTACAATGAGCAGGTCTTC. It encodes CSAKTGTGGYNEQVF.

The J gene is TRBJ1-6, the V gene TRBV4-1; no reliable D call. Germline V gene lookup returns CDR1 MGHRA and CDR2 YSYEKL. The CDR3 contains 16 residues. V lost 0 bases and J lost 7, with 13 bases in between. CDR3 amino acids: CASSQESGRLNSPLHF. CDR3 in DNA: TGCGCCAGCAGCCAAGAAAGCGGAAGGCTGAATTCACCCCTCCACTTT.

The CDR3 region is CASSLGPCSYEQYF. The CDR3 DNA is TGCGCCAGCAGCTTGGGTCCGTGCTCCTACGAGCAGTACTTC. V and J are TRBV5-1 and TRBJ2-7; D gene ambiguous. The CDR3 sequence is 14 residues long. Germline-derived CDR1 and CDR2 are SGHRS and YFSETQ. Trimming left V 0 bases short and J 0 bases short, with 7 bases between. Looking up the rest from reference TRBV5-1 and TRBJ2-7 gives the full variable domain: KAGVTQTPRYLIKTRGQQVTLSCSPISGHRSVSWYQQTPGQGLQFLFEYFSETQRNKGNFPGRFSGRQFSNSRSEMNVSTLELGDSALYLCASSLGPCSYEQYFGPGTRLTVT.

The DNA of the CDR3 is TGTGCCACCAGTGATCCCCCCGGGCGGACCCAAGAGACCCAGTACTTC. Translated, it gives CATSDPPGRTQETQYF. The chain has TRBV24-1 and TRBJ2-5, with unresolved D. The CDR3 extends over 16 amino acids. Per germline, CDR1 KGHDR and CDR2 SFDVKD. V was shortened by 3 bases and J by 1 base, with 14 bases between the two germline ends.

The chain joins TRBV2 to TRBJ2-1, with 7 bases fitting TRBD1. The CDR3 is 15 residues long. Losses at the gene ends were 7 bases for V and 0 bases for J; bases not matched to a gene: 6. Germline V lookup: CDR1 SNHLY, CDR2 FYNNEI. DNA for the CDR3: TGTGCCAGCATGAGGACAGGCAGCTCCTACAATGAGCAGTTCTTC. Amino acids: CASMRTGSSYNEQFF.

In its sample, this clonotype was seen many times. The chain is built from TRBV6-1 and TRBJ1-2, with D unresolved. V was pared by 6 bases and J by 0 bases, with 14 bases between. The CDR3 extends over 15 amino acids. CDR1 and CDR2 (germline): MNHNS, SASEGT. The CDR3 spells CASRPYHSSNYGYTF. CDR3 bases: TGTGCCAGCAGACCTTACCACAGCTCTAACTATGGCTACACCTTC.

This clonotype was picked up a small number of times. The chain employs TRBV5-5 and TRBJ2-5; TRBD1 matches 12 bases. Germline CDR1 and CDR2: SGHKS and YYEKEE (reference sequence). The V and J ends lost 0 bases and 6 bases, in that order; junction bases with no gene match: 12. The CDR3 totals 18 residues. The CDR3 nucleotides are TGTGCCAGCAGCTTGGAATTTTTGGGACAGGGGGCAAGGAAGACCCAGTACTTC. Translation gives CASSLEFLGQGARKTQYF.

In its sample, this clonotype ranks as medium-sized. J is TRBJ2-7 and V is TRBV5-8; the D is unclear. This CDR3 spans 13 amino acids. V was clipped by 4 bases and J by 6 bases, with 14 bases between them. Germline-derived CDR1 and CDR2 are SGHTS and YDEGEE. CDR3 residues: CASSTHVLIEQYF. DNA of the CDR3: TGTGCCAGCAGCACGCACGTTTTGATCGAGCAGTACTTC.

The CDR3 nucleotides read TGTGCCAGCGGACGACGGGCTAGCGGGAGAATGTACGAGCAGTACTTC. Its protein is CASGRRASGRMYEQYF. This chain joins TRBV9 and TRBJ2-7; 10 positions match TRBD2. The trim removed 7 bases at V and 4 bases at J, leaving 14 bases unmatched. CDR1 and CDR2 from the germline V gene are SGDLS and YYNGEE. The CDR3 totals 16 residues.